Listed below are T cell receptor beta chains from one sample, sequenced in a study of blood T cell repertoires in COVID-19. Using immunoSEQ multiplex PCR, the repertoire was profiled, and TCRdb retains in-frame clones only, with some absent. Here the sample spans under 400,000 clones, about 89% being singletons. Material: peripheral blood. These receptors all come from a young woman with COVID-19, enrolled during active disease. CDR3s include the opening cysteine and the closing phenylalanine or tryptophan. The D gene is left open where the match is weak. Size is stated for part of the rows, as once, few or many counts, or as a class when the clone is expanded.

DNA: TGTGCCAGCAGAGACAGAAATAATTCACCCCTCCACTTT
CDR3: CASRDRNNSPLHF
size: .
D: .
V: TRBV6-5
J: TRBJ1-6

DNA: TGTGCCAGCAGCCCCAGGGGGACCGGGGAGCTGTTTTTT
CDR3: CASSPRGTGELFF
size: .
D: TRBD1
V: TRBV7-3
J: TRBJ2-2

DNA: TGCGCCAGCAGCCAAGATGGGCTCTCCTACGAGCAGTACTTC
CDR3: CASSQDGLSYEQYF
size: .
D: .
V: TRBV4-1
J: TRBJ2-7

DNA: TGTGCCTGGAGTCGGGGTCGAGAGACCCAGTACTTC
CDR3: CAWSRGRETQYF
size: .
D: .
V: TRBV30
J: TRBJ2-5

DNA: TGCAGCGTTCGGCGGGGAAGCACAGATACGCAGTATTTT
CDR3: CSVRRGSTDTQYF
size: .
D: .
V: TRBV29-1
J: TRBJ2-3

DNA: TGTGCCACCAGTGAACCCGGGACCTACGAGCAGTACTTC
CDR3: CATSEPGTYEQYF
size: .
D: .
V: TRBV24-1
J: TRBJ2-7

DNA: TGTGCCAGCGTCAGGGGGCTGGGAGATACGCAGTATTTT
CDR3: CASVRGLGDTQYF
size: .
D: TRBD1
V: TRBV5-6
J: TRBJ2-3

DNA: TGTGCCAGCAGTTCGTCACTAGCGGAGAGATACAATGAGCAGTTCTTC
CDR3: CASSSSLAERYNEQFF
size: once
D: TRBD2
V: TRBV27
J: TRBJ2-1

DNA: TGCGCCAGCAGCCTAGGGAGTTATGGCTACACCTTC
CDR3: CASSLGSYGYTF
size: .
D: .
V: TRBV5-1
J: TRBJ1-2

DNA: TGTGCCAGCAGCCCCGGCGGCAGGGGGCGGGAGCAGTACTTC
CDR3: CASSPGGRGREQYF
size: .
D: TRBD1
V: TRBV7-2
J: TRBJ2-7

DNA: TGTGCCACCAGCAGAGCCCCCGGGAGGAACGGTGAGCAGTTCTTC
CDR3: CATSRAPGRNGEQFF
size: once
D: TRBD2
V: TRBV15
J: TRBJ2-1

DNA: TGTGCCAGCAGTCGACTAGCGGGATACTACAATGAGCAGTTCTTC
CDR3: CASSRLAGYYNEQFF
size: .
D: TRBD2
V: TRBV27
J: TRBJ2-1

DNA: TGTGCCAGCAACCAACAGGGTTTTCACTACGAGCAGTACTTC
CDR3: CASNQQGFHYEQYF
size: .
D: .
V: TRBV6-5
J: TRBJ2-7

DNA: TGTGCCAGCAGCGATGGGGGCCTAGTCGGCACAGATACGCAGTATTTT
CDR3: CASSDGGLVGTDTQYF
size: once
D: .
V: TRBV28
J: TRBJ2-3

DNA: TGTGCCAGCAGCTTCCCTCAGGGGGACCCGACAGATACGCAGTATTTT
CDR3: CASSFPQGDPTDTQYF
size: .
D: TRBD1
V: TRBV7-6
J: TRBJ2-3

DNA: TGTGCCAGCTTACGCGGGAGGGATATCGGGGAGCTGTTTTTT
CDR3: CASLRGRDIGELFF
size: .
D: TRBD2
V: TRBV5-8
J: TRBJ2-2

DNA: TGTGCCAGCAGCGTAGGGCTAGCGGGATTAGAGACCCAGTACTTC
CDR3: CASSVGLAGLETQYF
size: .
D: TRBD2
V: TRBV9
J: TRBJ2-5

DNA: TGTGCCAGCAGGCCGACAGCGGGAGGACTCTACAATGAGCAGTTCTTC
CDR3: CASRPTAGGLYNEQFF
size: once
D: TRBD2
V: TRBV14
J: TRBJ2-1

DNA: TGTGCCAGCAGCTTAAGACAGTCCTACGAGCAGTACTTC
CDR3: CASSLRQSYEQYF
size: .
D: .
V: TRBV7-9
J: TRBJ2-7

DNA: TGTGCCAGCAGCTTGGACCAGGGGCTGCGGTGGACTTTCTTT
CDR3: CASSLDQGLRWTFF
size: .
D: .
V: TRBV5-6
J: TRBJ1-1

DNA: TGTGCCTGGAGGTCGGGTAAGGTGGTCAGCGGGGGGTCCTACAATGAGCAGTTCTTC
CDR3: CAWRSGKVVSGGSYNEQFF
size: .
D: TRBD2
V: TRBV30
J: TRBJ2-1

DNA: TGTGCCAGCAGCTCCCTGAGGACTAGCGACTCCTACGAGCAGTACTTC
CDR3: CASSSLRTSDSYEQYF
size: .
D: TRBD2
V: TRBV9
J: TRBJ2-7

DNA: TGCGCCAGCAGCTTGGGGGTAGCGGGATACTACGAGCAGTACTTC
CDR3: CASSLGVAGYYEQYF
size: .
D: TRBD2
V: TRBV5-1
J: TRBJ2-7

DNA: TGTGCCACCAGCAGAGATCGCAGGACAGGGGGTTCGAGCTACACCTTC
CDR3: CATSRDRRTGGSSYTF
size: .
D: TRBD1
V: TRBV15
J: TRBJ1-2

DNA: TGTGCCAGCAGCGTAGGCCAACAGGGGAATTCACCCCTCCACTTT
CDR3: CASSVGQQGNSPLHF
size: .
D: TRBD1
V: TRBV9
J: TRBJ1-6

DNA: TGTGCCAGCAGCCAATACCTAGCGGGAGCTCGGACCGGGGAGCTGTTTTTT
CDR3: CASSQYLAGARTGELFF
size: .
D: TRBD2
V: TRBV14
J: TRBJ2-2

DNA: TGTGCCAGCAGTCTCCAGGACAGCCCCATATATTTT
CDR3: CASSLQDSPIYF
size: .
D: .
V: TRBV6-5
J: TRBJ1-3

DNA: TGCAGCGTTCCCCTGGGCTCAGCTAACTATGGCTACACCTTC
CDR3: CSVPLGSANYGYTF
size: .
D: .
V: TRBV29-1
J: TRBJ1-2

DNA: TGCGCCAGCGGGAGGGGGACTGAAGCTTTCTTT
CDR3: CASGRGTEAFF
size: .
D: .
V: TRBV10-2
J: TRBJ1-1

DNA: TGTGCCAGCAGCCCCGGAGTCGGGGTCTATGGCTACACCTTC
CDR3: CASSPGVGVYGYTF
size: few
D: .
V: TRBV6-5
J: TRBJ1-2

DNA: TGTGCCAGCAGCAAACAACAGGGGGCTGGGGAGACCCAGTACTTC
CDR3: CASSKQQGAGETQYF
size: .
D: TRBD1
V: TRBV7-6
J: TRBJ2-5

DNA: TGCGCCAGCAGTTCCCTAAGACAGGGAGACTACGAGCAGTACTTC
CDR3: CASSSLRQGDYEQYF
size: .
D: TRBD1
V: TRBV5-1
J: TRBJ2-7

DNA: TGTGCCTGCGGGACAGGGGCCTACAATGAGCAGTTCTTC
CDR3: CACGTGAYNEQFF
size: .
D: TRBD1
V: TRBV7-9
J: TRBJ2-1

DNA: TGTGCCAGCAGCTTAGTAGGGGCCTTGGGCAATGAGCAGTTCTTC
CDR3: CASSLVGALGNEQFF
size: .
D: .
V: TRBV11-2
J: TRBJ2-1

DNA: TGTGCCATCAGTGAGACTAGCGGGGGTTACAATGAGCAGTTCTTC
CDR3: CAISETSGGYNEQFF
size: .
D: TRBD2
V: TRBV10-3
J: TRBJ2-1

DNA: TGCGCCAGCAGCCCGGGCAGGGAACGCGAGGCTGAGCAGTTCTTC
CDR3: CASSPGREREAEQFF
size: .
D: .
V: TRBV5-1
J: TRBJ2-1

DNA: TGTGCCATCAGTGAGTCACCGGGGGGCACCGGGGAGCTGTTTTTT
CDR3: CAISESPGGTGELFF
size: .
D: TRBD2
V: TRBV10-3
J: TRBJ2-2

DNA: TGTGCCAGCTCATTACCCAGCTCCTACGAGCAGTACTTC
CDR3: CASSLPSSYEQYF
size: .
D: .
V: TRBV2
J: TRBJ2-7

DNA: TGTGCCAGCGGGGAGACAGGGACCTACGAGCAGTACTTC
CDR3: CASGETGTYEQYF
size: .
D: TRBD1
V: TRBV2
J: TRBJ2-7

DNA: TGTGCCAGCTCACCACCGTCGGGGGACGGCTCCTACGAGCAGTACTTC
CDR3: CASSPPSGDGSYEQYF
size: .
D: .
V: TRBV18
J: TRBJ2-7

DNA: TGTGCCAGCAGGGCGGGGGGAACCGGGGAGCTGTTTTTT
CDR3: CASRAGGTGELFF
size: .
D: TRBD2
V: TRBV28
J: TRBJ2-2

DNA: TGTGCCAGCAGCGTAGGGAGGGTTAACTATGGCTACACCTTC
CDR3: CASSVGRVNYGYTF
size: once
D: .
V: TRBV9
J: TRBJ1-2

DNA: TGTGCCAGCAGCCGGGGACAGGGGAGTCAGCCCCAGCATTTT
CDR3: CASSRGQGSQPQHF
size: .
D: TRBD1
V: TRBV7-8
J: TRBJ1-5

DNA: TGTGCCAGCAGCCCCGGCTACGAGCAGTACTTC
CDR3: CASSPGYEQYF
size: once
D: .
V: TRBV2
J: TRBJ2-7

DNA: TGTGCCATCAGGGAGACAGGGGCCGATTCACCCCTCCACTTT
CDR3: CAIRETGADSPLHF
size: .
D: TRBD1
V: TRBV10-3
J: TRBJ1-6

DNA: TGTGCCAGCAGTGAGATGGCCGGAGCTAACTATGGCTACACCTTC
CDR3: CASSEMAGANYGYTF
size: .
D: .
V: TRBV25-1
J: TRBJ1-2

DNA: TGTGCCAGCAGCTTAAGCCCGGACTTTGAGCAGTTCTTC
CDR3: CASSLSPDFEQFF
size: .
D: .
V: TRBV7-9
J: TRBJ2-1

DNA: TGTGCCAGCAGCTCGGGACAGGGGGCGATCACGCAAGAGACCCAGTACTTC
CDR3: CASSSGQGAITQETQYF
size: .
D: TRBD1
V: TRBV7-3
J: TRBJ2-5